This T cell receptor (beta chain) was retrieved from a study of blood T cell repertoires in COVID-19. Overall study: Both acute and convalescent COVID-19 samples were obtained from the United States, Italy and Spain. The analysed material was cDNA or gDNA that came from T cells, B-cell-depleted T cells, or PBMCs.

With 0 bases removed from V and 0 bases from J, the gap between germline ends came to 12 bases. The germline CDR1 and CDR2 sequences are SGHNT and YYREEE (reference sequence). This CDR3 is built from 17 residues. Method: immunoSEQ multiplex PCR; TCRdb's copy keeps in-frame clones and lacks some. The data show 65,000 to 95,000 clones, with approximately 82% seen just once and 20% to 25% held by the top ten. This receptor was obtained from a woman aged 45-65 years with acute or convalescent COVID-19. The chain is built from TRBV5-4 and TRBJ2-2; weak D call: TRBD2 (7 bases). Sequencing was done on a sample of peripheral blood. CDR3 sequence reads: CASSLEGGSANTGELFF. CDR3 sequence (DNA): TGTGCCAGCAGCTTGGAGGGGGGGTCGGCGAACACCGGGGAGCTGTTTTTT. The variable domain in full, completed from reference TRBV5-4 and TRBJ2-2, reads ETGVTQSPTHLIKTRGQQVTLRCSSQSGHNTVSWYQQALGQGPQFIFQYYREEENGRGNFPPRFSGLQFPNYSSELNVNALELDDSALYLCASSLEGGSANTGELFFGEGSRLTVL.